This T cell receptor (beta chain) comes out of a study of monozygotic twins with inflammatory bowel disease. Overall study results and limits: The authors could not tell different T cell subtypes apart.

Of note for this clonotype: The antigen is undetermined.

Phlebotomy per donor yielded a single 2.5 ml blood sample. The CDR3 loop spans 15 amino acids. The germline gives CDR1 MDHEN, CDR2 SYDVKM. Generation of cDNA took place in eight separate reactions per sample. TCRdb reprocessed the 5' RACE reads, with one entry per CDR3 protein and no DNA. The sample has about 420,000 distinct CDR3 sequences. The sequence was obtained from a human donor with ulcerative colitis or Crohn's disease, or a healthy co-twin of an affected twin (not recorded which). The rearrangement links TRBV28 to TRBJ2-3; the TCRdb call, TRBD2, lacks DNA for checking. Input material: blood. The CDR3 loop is CASSSTSGFTDTQYF.